One and the same sample provided the 17 T cell receptor beta chains below, sequenced in a study of cytomegalovirus exposure and HLA in healthy donors (dated by TCRdb to the late 2010s). The protocol used for the library was the immunoSEQ multiplex PCR assay. TCRdb took this table from immuneACCESS and kept in-frame rearrangements with V and J called. Such tables lack part of the clones; where checked against another copy, unresolved V genes explain under half of the gap, and the rest is unexplained. The table for this sample lists 150,000 to 200,000 clones; 86% of them were counted only once. The ten largest make up roughly 1.5% of the sample. The sample consisted of PBMCs. These receptor sequences come from a woman younger than 30 in good health and CMV-seronegative.

This chain links TRBV5-1 with TRBJ2-7; 7 positions agree with TRBD2. V lost 5 bases and J lost 4; bases outside the gene matches: 9. The CDR3 consists of 14 residues. Looked up from germline, CDR1 is SGHRS and CDR2 is YFSETQ. The CDR3 protein is CASSVSGTLYEQYF. In DNA, the CDR3 is TGCGCCAGCAGTGTCAGCGGGACGCTTTACGAGCAGTACTTC.

The chain joins TRBV28 to TRBJ1-5, with 8 bases matching TRBD1. The CDR3 length is 14 residues. Germline V gene sequence: CDR1 MDHEN, CDR2 SYDVKM. V was pared by 7 bases and J by 2 bases, with 4 bases of the junction left unmatched. CDR3 amino acids: CASKRTGRNQPQHF. The CDR3 nucleotides read TGTGCCAGCAAAAGGACAGGGCGCAATCAGCCCCAGCATTTT.

V and J are TRBV19 and TRBJ1-2; 10 nucleotides match TRBD1. Germline CDR1 and CDR2: LNHDA and SQIVND (reference sequence). The CDR3 has 15 amino acids. V was clipped by 7 bases and J by 3 bases; unmatched bases: 8. The CDR3 DNA is TGTGCCAGTACACCGGGACAGGGGCCGTACTATGGCTACACCTTC. This encodes CASTPGQGPYYGYTF.

The gene calls are TRBV4-2 and TRBJ2-1; 8 bases map to TRBD2. The CDR3 consists of 13 residues. Germline V gene sequence: CDR1 LGHNA, CDR2 YNFKEQ. V shed 1 base and J 15 bases; nucleotides not matched to a gene: 8. The CDR3 DNA reads as TGTGCCAGCAGCCAAGGGACCGGGACTAGGTGGTTCTTC. Translation gives CASSQGTGTRWFF.

This chain's CDR3 is CASSFLTSGETQYF. The CDR3 DNA reads TGTGCCAGCAGCTTTTTGACTAGCGGTGAGACCCAGTACTTC. The rearrangement links TRBV5-6 to TRBJ2-5; TRBD2 matches at 9 bases. Trimming at V came to 2 bases and at J to 5 bases, leaving 4 bases not matched to a gene. The CDR3 runs to 14 residues. Looked up from germline, CDR1 is SGHDT and CDR2 is YYEEEE.

The chain is built from TRBV27 and TRBJ2-7; perhaps TRBD2 as D (5 bases). Trimming took off 5 bases at V and 3 bases at J, with 17 bases between the two ends. Germline V gene data show CDR1 as MNHEY and CDR2 as SMNVEV (reference sequence). The CDR3 consists of 15 residues. The CDR3 DNA sequence: TGTGCCAGCAGTGCCCCCGGGGTCGGGTACTACGAGCAGTACTTC. Translated: CASSAPGVGYYEQYF.

The CDR3 here is CARTIERGVSYNEQFF. The CDR3 nucleotides read TGTGCCAGAACCATCGAGCGGGGGGTCTCCTACAATGAGCAGTTCTTC. The V and J genes are TRBV5-3 and TRBJ2-1, with 9 bases identical to TRBD2. TRBV5-3 is given ORF status, its function remaining uncertain. This CDR3 spans 16 amino acids. V shed 6 bases and J 0 bases; nucleotides not matched to a gene: 7.

The table lists this clone with a few counts. This chain links TRBV7-6 with TRBJ1-6; D gene uncertain. The CDR3 is made up of 14 amino acids. CDR1 is SGHVS, CDR2 FNYEAQ, per germline. The V and J ends lost 0 bases and 7 bases respectively, with 7 bases between them. The CDR3 protein is CASSLAGANSPLHF. CDR3 bases: TGTGCCAGCAGCTTAGCGGGCGCAAATTCACCCCTCCACTTT.

The gene calls are TRBV7-2 and TRBJ1-5; D is unclear. The CDR3 has 12 amino acids. Germline CDR1 SGHTA, CDR2 FQGNSA. Trimming took off 5 bases at V and 10 bases at J, with 12 bases between the two ends. CDR3 sequence: CASSQYSQPQHF. The CDR3 nucleotides are TGTGCCAGCAGCCAATACTCTCAACCCCAGCATTTT.

J is TRBJ2-3 and V is TRBV30; 13 bases are shared with TRBD2. Germline V lookup: CDR1 GTSNPN, CDR2 SVGIG (reference sequence). Trimming cost V 2 bases and J 6 bases; bases outside gene matches: 11. CDR3 length: 17 residues. The CDR3 region is CAWSYHRTSGSGDTQYF. As DNA, the CDR3 is TGTGCCTGGAGTTACCATCGGACTAGCGGGAGTGGGGATACGCAGTATTTT.

V gene TRBV7-8 combines with J gene TRBJ1-5, with TRBD1 matching over 8 bases. CDR3 length: 15 amino acids. Germline CDR1 and CDR2: SGHVS and FQNEAQ. J lost 3 bases, V lost 6 bases, and 7 bases had no gene match. The CDR3: CASRQGVQINQPQHF. The CDR3 nucleotides are TGTGCCAGCAGACAGGGGGTACAGATCAATCAGCCCCAGCATTTT.

V and J are TRBV7-9 and TRBJ2-7, with 7 bases matching TRBD2. After removal of 4 bases from V and 7 bases from J, the junction contained 13 bases not matched to a gene. Germline V gives CDR1 SEHNR, CDR2 FQNEAQ (reference sequence). The CDR3 has 15 amino acids. DNA of the CDR3: TGTGCCAGCAGCTCGCATCCTAGCGGATCGGGGGAGCAGTACTTC. Protein sequence: CASSSHPSGSGEQYF. The whole variable domain, remainder taken from reference TRBV7-9 and TRBJ2-7, is DTGVSQNPRHKITKRGQNVTFRCDPISEHNRLYWYRQTLGQGPEFLTYFQNEAQLEKSRLLSDRFSAERPKGSFSTLEIQRTEQGDSAMYLCASSSHPSGSGEQYFGPGTRLTVT.

This clone has just a few counts. The chain joins TRBV6-1 to TRBJ2-1; TRBD2 matches at 11 bases. The CDR3 consists of 15 residues. Losses at the gene ends were 1 base for V and 7 bases for J; bases not matched to a gene: 3. In germline, CDR1 is MNHNS, CDR2 SASEGT. The CDR3 spells CASSEERTSGNEQFF. In nucleotides, the CDR3 is TGTGCCAGCAGTGAAGAAAGGACTAGCGGGAATGAGCAGTTCTTC.

The chain carries TRBV19 and TRBJ1-2, with 10 bases lining up with TRBD1. J gave up 0 bases and V 10 bases, and 8 bases lay outside the gene matches. Germline loops: CDR1 LNHDA, CDR2 SQIVND (reference sequence). The CDR3 has 15 amino acids. The CDR3 coding sequence is TGTGCCACCTGGGACAGGGGTTCGCCTAACTATGGCTACACCTTC. Translation gives CATWDRGSPNYGYTF.

V usage is TRBV2 and J usage is TRBJ1-2; the match to TRBD1 covers 7 bases. CDR1 and CDR2 from the germline V gene are SNHLY and FYNNEI. The CDR3 consists of 14 residues. The V gene end was trimmed by 5 bases and the J gene end by 2 bases; junction bases not matched to a gene: 5. The CDR3 here is CASSTGAWNYGYTF. The CDR3 bases are TGTGCCAGCAGTACAGGGGCATGGAACTATGGCTACACCTTC.

CDR3 coding DNA: TGCGCCAGCAGCCAATCACAGGGGGCATCGGACTACGAGCAGTACTTC. Residues: CASSQSQGASDYEQYF. The rearrangement uses TRBV4-1 and TRBJ2-7; the match to TRBD1 covers 9 bases. Per the germline V gene, CDR1 is MGHRA and CDR2 is YSYEKL. The V and J ends lost 2 bases and 3 bases, in that order; junction bases with no gene match: 8. The CDR3 has 16 residues.

This clone was seen more than once but under ten times. The gene calls are TRBV6-1 and TRBJ2-1; 12 bases are shared with TRBD2. There are 15 residues in the CDR3. The V segment lost 2 bases and the J segment 8 bases; nucleotides outside the gene matches: 4. The germline gives CDR1 MNHNS, CDR2 SASEGT. CDR3 DNA: TGTGCCAGCAGTGAACAGACTAGCGGGAGCCATGAGCAGTTCTTC. The encoded protein is CASSEQTSGSHEQFF.